The 30 T cell receptor beta chains below all came from one sample that was sequenced in a study of T cell responses to AZD1222 COVID-19 vaccine. Libraries were prepared by immunoSEQ multiplex PCR; TCRdb keeps only in-frame clonotypes and omits some of them. The sample consists of 100,000 to 150,000 clones, 70% to 90% of them appearing once. Sequences were derived from peripheral blood, sampled on day 0 of AZD1222 vaccination. Source of these receptors: an adult in good health.

V and J are TRBV2 and TRBJ1-3; D unresolved. With 3 bases removed from V and 0 bases from J, the gap between germline ends came to 6 bases. The CDR3 extends over 14 amino acids. Germline V gene sequence: CDR1 SNHLY, CDR2 FYNNEI. CDR3 nucleotides: TGTGCCAGCAGTGAGATCGTCTCTGGAAACACCATATATTTT. Translating gives CASSEIVSGNTIYF.

The J gene is TRBJ2-7, the V gene TRBV3-1 (or the pseudogene TRBV3-2), with TRBD2 matching over 10 bases. The length of the CDR3 is 15 residues. Germline values: CDR1 LGHDT, CDR2 YNNKEL (reference sequence). Trimming at V came to 6 bases and at J to 4 bases, leaving 9 bases not matched to a gene. The CDR3 DNA follows: TGTGCCAGCAGTCTAGCGGGAGTTTCAGGTTACGAGCAGTACTTC. Its protein is CASSLAGVSGYEQYF.

V and J are TRBV5-4 and TRBJ2-7; the match to TRBD2 covers 7 bases. Trimming took 1 base from V and 7 from J; bases not matched to a gene: 8. This CDR3 has 14 amino acids. Germline CDR1 is SGHNT and CDR2 is YYREEE (reference sequence). CDR3 loop: CASSLFGEGREQYF. The CDR3 region has the DNA TGTGCCAGCAGCTTGTTCGGGGAGGGCCGGGAGCAGTACTTC.

The chain joins TRBV6-5 to TRBJ1-1; TRBD1 matches 7 bases. Germline V lookup: CDR1 MNHEY, CDR2 SVGAGI. The CDR3 spans 14 residues. V gave up 6 bases and J gave up 3 bases; unmatched junction bases: 7. CDR3 sequence: CASSMTGTDTEAFF. In nucleotides, the CDR3 is TGTGCCAGCAGCATGACAGGGACCGACACTGAAGCTTTCTTT.

This chain connects TRBV3-1 (or the pseudogene TRBV3-2) to TRBJ1-2; D unclear. Germline-derived CDR1 and CDR2 are LGHDT and YNNKEL (reference sequence). V dropped 0 bases and J dropped 3 bases, with 8 bases sitting between them. The CDR3 extends over 14 amino acids. The CDR3: CASSQEIGYYGYTF. Here the CDR3 DNA reads TGTGCCAGCAGCCAAGAAATCGGATACTATGGCTACACCTTC.

This sequence joins TRBV3-1 (or the pseudogene TRBV3-2) and TRBJ1-1; 7 bases line up with TRBD1. The CDR3 covers 16 residues. Germline V CDR1 and CDR2: LGHDT, YNNKEL (reference sequence). V lost 2 bases to trimming and J lost 5 bases; unmatched junction nucleotides: 11. CDR3 region: CASSQQTSRGYTEAFF. CDR3 nucleotides: TGTGCCAGCAGCCAACAAACGTCCAGGGGGTATACTGAAGCTTTCTTT.

This clone was detected only a few times. The chain recombines TRBV9 with TRBJ1-6, with 8 bases aligning to TRBD1. V gave up 4 bases and J gave up 4 bases; unmatched junction bases: 10. The CDR3 has 17 amino acids. CDR1 and CDR2 (germline): SGDLS, YYNGEE. The CDR3: CASSRNAGGAYNSPLHF. The DNA for the CDR3 is TGTGCCAGCAGCCGGAACGCAGGGGGCGCGTATAATTCACCCCTCCACTTT. Variable domain in full (rest from reference TRBV9 and TRBJ1-6): DSGVTQTPKHLITATGQRVTLRCSPRSGDLSVYWYQQSLDQGLQFLIQYYNGEERAKGNILERFSAQQFPDLHSELNLSSLELGDSALYFCASSRNAGGAYNSPLHFGNGTRLTVT.

The gene calls are TRBV28 and TRBJ2-1, with D perhaps being TRBD1 or TRBD2 (5 bases each). The germline V and J ends were trimmed by 7 bases and 4 bases, with 14 bases remaining between them. CDR1 MDHEN and CDR2 SYDVKM come from the germline V gene. This CDR3 spans 14 amino acids. The CDR3 loop is CASILQGVYNEQFF. The CDR3 coding sequence is TGTGCCAGCATCCTCCAGGGAGTTTACAATGAGCAGTTCTTC.

This rearrangement joins TRBV19 to TRBJ2-2; no definite D call. V was cut by 4 bases and J by 0 bases, with 6 bases left in between. There are 14 residues in the CDR3. Germline CDR1 is LNHDA and CDR2 is SQIVND (reference sequence). CDR3 loop: CASSTRANTGELFF. The CDR3, as DNA: TGTGCCAGTAGTACTAGGGCGAACACCGGGGAGCTGTTTTTT. The full variable domain, rest sourced from reference TRBV19 and TRBJ2-2, is DGGITQSPKYLFRKEGQNVTLSCEQNLNHDAMYWYRQDPGQGLRLIYYSQIVNDFQKGDIAEGYSVSREKKESFPLTVTSAQKNPTAFYLCASSTRANTGELFFGEGSRLTVL.

This clone has just one count. The DNA for the CDR3 is TGCGCCAGCACCCTTAACTGGAGTCCGGGACAGGGGGCTTCTGGGGCCAACGTCCTGACTTTC. It yields the protein CASTLNWSPGQGASGANVLTF. The rearrangement uses TRBV5-1 and TRBJ2-6; 12 bases are shared with TRBD1. Germline CDR1 SGHRS, CDR2 YFSETQ. The CDR3 loop spans 21 amino acids. V lost 6 bases to trimming and J lost 1 base; unmatched junction nucleotides: 17.

The chain joins TRBV28 to TRBJ2-3, with TRBD1 matching 9 bases. V gave up 5 bases and J gave up 1 base; unmatched junction bases: 7. The germline V gene has CDR1 MDHEN and CDR2 SYDVKM. The CDR3 contains 16 residues. The CDR3 DNA sequence: TGTGCCAGCAGTCCACTGACAGGGGGGGGCACAGATACGCAGTATTTT. Its protein is CASSPLTGGGTDTQYF.

This clone was counted only a few times. The chain couples TRBV27 to TRBJ2-7, with a tentative D call TRBD2 (5 bases). Looked up from germline, CDR1 is MNHEY and CDR2 is SMNVEV (reference sequence). V dropped 3 bases and J dropped 4 bases, with 16 bases sitting between them. The CDR3 extends over 15 amino acids. The CDR3 nucleotides read TGTGCCAGCAGTTTTGTAGGAAACGGGAATTACGAGCAGTACTTC. This encodes CASSFVGNGNYEQYF.

This clone was seen just once. The CDR3 reads CASRPGTGGSYNEQFF. As DNA, the CDR3 is TGTGCCAGCAGACCAGGGACAGGCGGCTCCTACAATGAGCAGTTCTTC. This chain joins TRBV7-3 and TRBJ2-1; 8 bases match TRBD1. This CDR3 is built from 16 residues. V lost 6 bases to trimming and J lost 0 bases; unmatched junction nucleotides: 7. CDR1 and CDR2 (germline): SGHTA, FQGTGA.

The rearrangement links TRBV5-1 to TRBJ2-7; possible D gene TRBD2, 6 bases. The CDR3 is 13 amino acids. The germline V gene has CDR1 SGHRS and CDR2 YFSETQ. The V end was cut by 4 bases, the J end by 3 bases, with 11 bases between. In DNA form, the CDR3 reads TGCGCCAGCAGCCCCGGCGGGGTCTACGAGCAGTACTTC. Protein product: CASSPGGVYEQYF.

This chain links TRBV7-9 with TRBJ2-7; either TRBD1 or TRBD2 may fit D (5 bases each). With 6 bases removed from V and 3 bases from J, the gap between germline ends came to 15 bases. The germline CDR1 and CDR2 sequences are SEHNR and FQNEAQ (reference sequence). The CDR3 length is 14 residues. As DNA, the CDR3 is TGTGCCAGCAGGACCGGGACCGAGAGCTACGAGCAGTACTTC. As protein: CASRTGTESYEQYF.

V and J are TRBV9 and TRBJ2-7; 9 positions agree with TRBD2. The ends lost 1 base at V and 4 bases at J; junction bases unmatched: 12. This CDR3 has 17 residues. CDR1 and CDR2 from the germline V gene are SGDLS and YYNGEE. CDR3 sequence reads: CASSVRSSGLASYEQYF. CDR3 coding DNA: TGTGCCAGCAGCGTACGTTCTTCGGGACTAGCCTCTTACGAGCAGTACTTC.

The genes are TRBV7-9 and TRBJ2-7; D is uncertain. CDR1 and CDR2 from the germline V gene are SEHNR and FQNEAQ (reference sequence). This CDR3 contains 15 residues. The V gene lost 6 bases and the J gene lost 0 bases, with 15 bases spanning the gap. This CDR3 is CASRITGASSYEQYF. Here the CDR3 DNA reads TGTGCCAGCAGGATCACGGGCGCGAGCTCCTACGAGCAGTACTTC.

The chain couples TRBV4-1 to TRBJ2-1; D remains ambiguous. CDR1 MGHRA and CDR2 YSYEKL come from the germline V gene. V dropped 0 bases and J dropped 0 bases, with 12 bases sitting between them. The CDR3 runs to 17 residues. The CDR3 loop is CASSQEFGESSYNEQFF. The CDR3 DNA sequence: TGCGCCAGCAGCCAAGAATTTGGAGAGAGCTCCTACAATGAGCAGTTCTTC.

The chain recombines TRBV5-8 with TRBJ1-5; perhaps TRBD1 as D (5 bases). CDR3 length: 15 amino acids. CDR1 is SGHTS and CDR2 is YDEGEE in the germline V gene. The V end lost 2 bases, the J end lost 0 bases, and 9 bases lay between the germline ends. CDR3 DNA sequence: TGTGCCAGCAGCTTAACGGGGACTAGCAATCAGCCCCAGCATTTT. It translates to CASSLTGTSNQPQHF.

This clone was seen only once. The rearrangement links TRBV11-3 to TRBJ2-7; D gene uncertain. Germline assignment: CDR1 SGHNT and CDR2 YENEEA. This CDR3 is built from 13 residues. Between the trimmed V and J ends, which lost 0 bases and 2 bases, there was a span of 5 bases. The CDR3 here is CASSLDNPYEQYF. In DNA form, the CDR3 reads TGTGCCAGCAGCTTAGACAACCCCTACGAGCAGTACTTC.

This chain links TRBV20-1 with TRBJ2-7; no definite D call. Germline CDR1 and CDR2: DFQATT and SNEGSKA (reference sequence). Trimming left V 5 bases short and J 2 bases short, with 7 bases between. The CDR3 is 11 residues long. The CDR3 DNA sequence: TGCAGTGCTCTTGAGGCCTACGAGCAGTACTTC. Its protein is CSALEAYEQYF.

V gene TRBV12-3 or TRBV12-4 combines with J gene TRBJ2-7; possible D gene TRBD2, 5 bases. The V end was cut by 1 base, the J end by 2 bases, with 6 bases between. The CDR3 loop spans 13 amino acids. The CDR3 bases are TGTGCCAGCAGTTTAGGAGGGCCCTACGAGCAGTACTTC. It yields the protein CASSLGGPYEQYF.

The chain has TRBV28 and TRBJ1-5, with D possibly matching TRBD1 (6 bases). V shed 7 bases and J shed 1 base, with 11 bases lying between them. From germline, CDR1 is MDHEN and CDR2 SYDVKM. The CDR3 has 14 residues. The CDR3 bases are TGTGCCAGCACATCAGGGGAAAGCAATCAGCCCCAGCATTTT. This translates into CASTSGESNQPQHF.

The chain recombines TRBV7-2 with TRBJ2-2; D possibly corresponds to TRBD1 (6 bases). Germline V gives CDR1 SGHTA, CDR2 FQGNSA. V was cut by 2 bases and J by 5 bases, with 12 bases left in between. The CDR3 covers 15 residues. CDR3 sequence: CASSLTGIGTGELFF. The DNA of the CDR3 is TGTGCCAGCAGCTTAACAGGGATAGGGACCGGGGAGCTGTTTTTT.

The chain carries TRBV5-1 and TRBJ2-7; D gene unclear. The CDR3 has 11 residues. Per germline, CDR1 SGHRS and CDR2 YFSETQ. Trimming removed 3 bases from V and 3 bases from J, with 4 bases in between. The chain's CDR3 is CASSSNYEQYF. CDR3 nucleotide sequence: TGCGCCAGCAGCTCCAACTACGAGCAGTACTTC.

CDR3 sequence reads: CASSRASYGYTF. CDR3 nucleotide sequence: TGTGCCAGCAGTAGGGCGTCCTATGGCTACACCTTC. V gene TRBV12-3 or TRBV12-4 combines with J gene TRBJ1-2; no clear D gene. The CDR3 is 12 amino acids. Trimming stripped 5 bases from V and 4 bases from J, with 8 bases between.

This clone appeared a few times. The chain recombines TRBV10-1 with TRBJ1-1; D is undetermined. CDR1 and CDR2 (germline): WNHNN, SYGVQD (reference sequence). The V end lost 4 bases, the J end lost 1 base, and 16 bases lay between the germline ends. The CDR3 has 16 residues. CDR3 amino acids: CASSGDWAGSNTEAFF. The CDR3 region has the DNA TGCGCCAGCAGTGGGGATTGGGCAGGATCGAACACTGAAGCTTTCTTT.

The rearrangement joins TRBV5-1 to TRBJ2-7; D is perhaps TRBD1 or TRBD2 (5 bases each). Trimming shortened V by 3 bases and J by 1 base, and 14 bases separated the two germline ends. This CDR3 contains 15 residues. Germline CDR1 and CDR2: SGHRS and YFSETQ. The CDR3 here is CASSSSGTPSYEQYF. CDR3 DNA: TGCGCCAGCAGCTCCTCCGGGACCCCGTCCTACGAGCAGTACTTC.

The V call is TRBV11-2, the J call TRBJ1-2; D remains ambiguous. The length of the CDR3 is 14 residues. CDR1 SGHAT and CDR2 FQNNGV come from the germline V gene. With 4 bases removed from V and 4 bases from J, the gap between germline ends came to 13 bases. CDR3 sequence: CASSSAGGFYGYTF. The CDR3 DNA reads TGTGCCAGCAGCTCCGCGGGAGGATTCTATGGCTACACCTTC.

The rearrangement uses TRBV4-3 and TRBJ2-3; 13 bases line up with TRBD2. Germline V gene sequence: CDR1 LGHNA, CDR2 YSLEER. J was trimmed by 3 bases and V by 4 bases; bases with no gene match: 10. The CDR3 consists of 18 residues. CDR3 residues: CASSRALAGGWGTDTQYF. The CDR3 region has the DNA TGCGCCAGCAGCCGCGCACTAGCGGGAGGGTGGGGGACAGATACGCAGTATTTT.